Following are 22 T cell receptor beta chains from one sample sequenced in a study of CD8+CD57+ T cells in acquired aplastic anemia. TCR beta VDJ and CDR3 were profiled, and genomic DNA was the template. TCRdb redid the calling of the reads with MiXCR, one entry per CDR3 protein. The sample lists approximately 50,000 distinct CDR3 sequences, about 78% occurring once. The sequencing sample was made of sorted CD4+, CD8+, or CD8+CD57+ T cells (not recorded which) from PBMCs. Every receptor here comes from a human donor in good health, serving as a control.

The chain combines TRBV19 with TRBJ1-6; D unresolved. Germline V gene lookup returns CDR1 LNHDA and CDR2 SQIVND (reference sequence). Between the trimmed V and J ends, which lost 7 bases and 6 bases, there was a span of 10 bases. This CDR3 region has 13 residues. The CDR3 region is CASNLQTNSPLHF. CDR3 DNA sequence: TGTGCCAGTAATCTCCAGACTAATTCACCCCTCCACTTT.

The V and J genes are TRBV9 and TRBJ2-7; D not certain. V lost 0 bases and J lost 2, with 15 bases in between. The germline V gene encodes CDR1 SGDLS and CDR2 YYNGEE. The CDR3 covers 16 residues. This chain's CDR3 is CASSVERSLGPYEQYF. The CDR3 coding sequence is TGTGCCAGCAGCGTAGAACGCAGCTTAGGTCCCTACGAGCAGTACTTC.

The gene calls are TRBV30 and TRBJ2-1; D gene ambiguous. This CDR3 is built from 9 residues. The germline gives CDR1 GTSNPN, CDR2 SVGIG (reference sequence). The CDR3 nucleotides read TGTGTCCTCAACAATGAGCAGTTCTTC. It codes for CVLNNEQFF. The full variable domain, with the rest looked up from reference TRBV30 and TRBJ2-1, is SQTIHQWPATLVQPVGSPLSLECTVEGTSNPNLYWYRQAAGRGLQLLFYSVGIGQISSEVPQNLSASRPQDRQFILSSKKLLLSDSGFYLCVLNNEQFFGPGTRLTVL.

The gene calls are TRBV5-1 and TRBJ1-2; D possibly corresponds to TRBD1 (5 bases). Germline assignment: CDR1 SGHRS and CDR2 YFSETQ. The V gene lost 0 bases and the J gene lost 8 bases, with 14 bases spanning the gap. This CDR3 is built from 14 residues. The CDR3 here is CASSLASGIEGYTF. In nucleotides, the CDR3 is TGCGCCAGCAGCTTGGCCTCAGGGATCGAAGGCTACACCTTC.

The chain combines TRBV10-3 with TRBJ1-1; D gene unclear. Trimming left V 4 bases short and J 1 base short, with 16 bases between. CDR1 is ENHRY and CDR2 is SYGVKD in the germline V gene. CDR3 length equals 16 residues. CDR3: CAISGTISTENTEAFF. The DNA of the CDR3 is TGTGCCATCAGTGGAACAATTAGCACAGAGAACACTGAAGCTTTCTTT.

The V and J genes are TRBV15 and TRBJ2-5; 10 nucleotides align to TRBD1. CDR3 length equals 15 residues. The V gene's germline CDR1 is LNHNV and CDR2 YYDKDF (reference sequence). The V segment lost 1 base and the J segment 4 bases; nucleotides outside the gene matches: 3. The CDR3 reads CATSRVGTGVETQYF. The CDR3 DNA follows: TGTGCCACCAGCAGAGTTGGGACAGGGGTAGAGACCCAGTACTTC.

The chain links TRBV4-2 to TRBJ2-1; 7 bases are a match to TRBD1. From germline, CDR1 is LGHNA and CDR2 YNFKEQ. This CDR3 is built from 16 residues. V shed 3 bases, J shed 2 bases, and the junction held 7 bases outside the gene matches. DNA of the CDR3: TGTGCCAGCAGCCAGACAGGGACGGAGACCTACAATGAGCAGTTCTTC. Translation: CASSQTGTETYNEQFF.

This clonotype was observed at least ten times. The gene calls are TRBV30 and TRBJ2-2, with 8 bases aligning to TRBD2. Trimming at V came to 1 base and at J to 6 bases, leaving 1 base not matched to a gene. The CDR3 has 13 residues. Germline assignment: CDR1 GTSNPN and CDR2 SVGIG (reference sequence). The CDR3 region is CAWSEGLAGELFF. Written as DNA, the CDR3 is TGTGCCTGGAGTGAGGGACTAGCCGGGGAGCTGTTTTTT.

The rearrangement uses TRBV7-2 and TRBJ2-7; D is ambiguous. Germline V gene lookup returns CDR1 SGHTA and CDR2 FQGNSA. The ends were cut back, 0 bases at V and 0 bases at J, with 9 bases in the middle. This CDR3 is 15 amino acids long. Written as DNA, the CDR3 is TGTGCCAGCAGCTTAGCAATCGAGTCCTCCTACGAGCAGTACTTC. It codes for CASSLAIESSYEQYF.

The chain has TRBV19 and TRBJ1-2; D uncertain. The CDR3 spans 13 residues. Germline-derived CDR1 and CDR2 are LNHDA and SQIVND (reference sequence). Trimming removed 5 bases at V and 3 bases at J, with 10 bases between. The CDR3 DNA reads TGTGCCAGTAGTCAACGCGGGGACTATGGCTACACCTTC. Protein sequence: CASSQRGDYGYTF.

The chain is built from TRBV24-1 and TRBJ1-5; no definite D call. The CDR3 consists of 14 residues. From germline, CDR1 is KGHDR and CDR2 SFDVKD. The V gene lost 9 bases and the J gene lost 2 bases, with 13 bases spanning the gap. The CDR3 DNA reads as TGTGCCACCTCCGCTGGGCAGGGCAATCAGCCCCAGCATTTT. Translating it yields CATSAGQGNQPQHF.

The chain links TRBV24-1 to TRBJ1-5; D perhaps matches TRBD1 (5 bases). The CDR3 extends over 16 amino acids. Germline V gene data show CDR1 as KGHDR and CDR2 as SFDVKD. V lost 5 bases to trimming and J lost 4 bases, with 17 bases between them. In DNA, the CDR3 is TGTGCCACCAGTGGGCAGGGAAGAGAAGGTAATCAGCCCCAGCATTTT. Amino acids: CATSGQGREGNQPQHF.

This clonotype has just a few counts. The chain links TRBV7-8 to TRBJ1-2, with D uncertain. Trimming stripped 2 bases from V and 2 bases from J, with 6 bases between. The V gene's germline CDR1 is SGHVS and CDR2 FQNEAQ. CDR3 size: 13 residues. The CDR3 region is CASSLRQNYGYTF. The CDR3 DNA follows: TGTGCCAGCAGCTTAAGGCAGAACTATGGCTACACCTTC. The full variable domain, its missing parts supplied by reference TRBV7-8 and TRBJ1-2, is GAGVSQSPRYKVAKRGQDVALRCDPISGHVSLFWYQQALGQGPEFLTYFQNEAQLDKSGLPSDRFFAERPEGSVSTLKIQRTQQEDSAVYLCASSLRQNYGYTFGSGTRLTVV.

The rearrangement uses TRBV20-1 and TRBJ2-7; D unclear. This CDR3 region has 12 residues. Trimming cost V 3 bases and J 0 bases, with 6 bases left between them. CDR1 is DFQATT and CDR2 is SNEGSKA in the germline V gene (reference sequence). The CDR3 loop is CSARASSYEQYF. The CDR3 DNA reads TGCAGTGCTAGGGCGAGCTCCTACGAGCAGTACTTC.

A single count supports this clonotype. This chain connects TRBV29-1 to TRBJ2-1; no firm D call. Germline V gives CDR1 SQVTM, CDR2 ANQGSEA. The CDR3 covers 11 residues. Trimming shortened V by 4 bases and J by 5 bases, and 6 bases separated the two germline ends. The DNA for the CDR3 is TGCAGCGTTGGGGCAGACAATGAGCAGTTCTTC. Encoded protein: CSVGADNEQFF.

This clonotype turned up a few times. V gene TRBV3-1 combines with J gene TRBJ2-6; no definite D call. This CDR3 has 23 residues. Trimming shortened V by 0 bases and J by 0 bases, and 27 bases separated the two germline ends. Germline V lookup: CDR1 LGHDT, CDR2 YNNKEL (reference sequence). CDR3 loop: CASSQDSAAYAILGSSGANVLTF. DNA of the CDR3: TGTGCCAGCAGCCAAGATTCAGCCGCTTACGCCATACTTGGAAGCTCTGGGGCCAACGTCCTGACTTTC.

This chain connects TRBV24-1 to TRBJ2-1; D call uncertain. Trimming shortened V by 3 bases and J by 5 bases, and 13 bases separated the two germline ends. Germline V CDR1 and CDR2: KGHDR, SFDVKD. The CDR3 runs to 15 residues. CDR3 bases: TGTGCCACCAGTGATCCTGCCGTTCCCCACAATGAGCAGTTCTTC. Encoded protein: CATSDPAVPHNEQFF.

The CDR3 spells CAISVMLGSEQYF. In DNA, the CDR3 is TGTGCCATCAGTGTTATGTTGGGGAGCGAGCAGTACTTC. The chain links TRBV10-3 to TRBJ2-7; maybe TRBD2 (5 bases). The CDR3 loop spans 13 amino acids. V was pared by 4 bases and J by 6 bases, with 13 bases between. Germline V gene lookup returns CDR1 ENHRY and CDR2 SYGVKD.

The chain has TRBV10-2 and TRBJ2-7; 8 nucleotides match TRBD1. Germline CDR1 WSHSY, CDR2 SAAADI. This CDR3 spans 12 amino acids. The CDR3 nucleotides are TGCGCTGTGACAGGGGAAGGTTACGAGCAGTACTTC. Translation: CAVTGEGYEQYF.

The chain employs TRBV15 and TRBJ2-2, with 7 bases identical to TRBD1. Trimming removed 3 bases from V and 1 base from J; junction bases left unmatched: 2. The CDR3 loop spans 15 amino acids. The germline gives CDR1 LNHNV, CDR2 YYDKDF (reference sequence). CDR3 loop: CATSRAGGNTGELFF. For the CDR3, the DNA is TGTGCCACCAGCAGGGCAGGGGGGAACACCGGGGAGCTGTTTTTT.

The chain has TRBV4-2 and TRBJ1-2; D ambiguous. V lost 5 bases and J lost 8, with 18 bases in between. The CDR3 consists of 14 residues. Germline-derived CDR1 and CDR2 are LGHNA and YNFKEQ. In nucleotides, the CDR3 is TGTGCCAGCAGCTACGGACTAGCGGGGTTCGGCTACACCTTC. This gives the protein CASSYGLAGFGYTF.

V usage is TRBV5-1 and J usage is TRBJ2-3; TRBD2 matches at 9 bases. The CDR3 is 18 residues long. V lost 0 bases and J lost 3; bases outside the gene matches: 11. The germline V gene has CDR1 SGHRS and CDR2 YFSETQ. The CDR3 DNA reads TGCGCCAGCAGCTTGGATGCTGTTAGCGGGGGTAGAACAGATACGCAGTATTTT. This translates into CASSLDAVSGGRTDTQYF.